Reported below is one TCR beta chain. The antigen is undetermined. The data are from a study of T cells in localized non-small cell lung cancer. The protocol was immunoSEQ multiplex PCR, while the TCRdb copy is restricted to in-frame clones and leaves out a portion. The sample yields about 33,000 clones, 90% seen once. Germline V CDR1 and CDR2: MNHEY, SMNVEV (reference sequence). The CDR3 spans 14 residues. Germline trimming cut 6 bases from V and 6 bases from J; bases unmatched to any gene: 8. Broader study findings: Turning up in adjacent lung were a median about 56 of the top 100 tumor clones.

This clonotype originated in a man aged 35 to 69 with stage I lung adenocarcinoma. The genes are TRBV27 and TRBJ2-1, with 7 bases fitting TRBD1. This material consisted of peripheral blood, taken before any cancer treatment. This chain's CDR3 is CASSDRDSSNEQFF. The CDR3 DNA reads TGTGCCAGCAGCGACCGGGACAGTTCCAATGAGCAGTTCTTC.